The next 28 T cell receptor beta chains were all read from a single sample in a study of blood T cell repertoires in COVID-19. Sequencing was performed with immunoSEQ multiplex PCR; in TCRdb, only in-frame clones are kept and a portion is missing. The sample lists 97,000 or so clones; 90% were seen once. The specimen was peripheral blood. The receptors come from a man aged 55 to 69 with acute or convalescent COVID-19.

CDR3 sequence: CASSLGQTNYGYTF. CDR3 DNA sequence: TGTGCCAGCAGCCTGGGACAGACTAACTATGGCTACACCTTC. The chain carries TRBV3-1 (or the pseudogene TRBV3-2) and TRBJ1-2, with 7 bases lining up with TRBD1. CDR1 is LGHDT and CDR2 is YNNKEL in the germline V gene (reference sequence). This CDR3 comprises 14 residues. V lost 4 bases, J lost 0 bases, and 2 bases stayed unmatched.

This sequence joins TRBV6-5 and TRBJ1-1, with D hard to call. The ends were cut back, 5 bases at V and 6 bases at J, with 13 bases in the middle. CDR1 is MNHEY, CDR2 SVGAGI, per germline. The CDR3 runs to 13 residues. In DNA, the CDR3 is TGTGCCAGCAGTCCGCACGCGGAATCTGAAGCTTTCTTT. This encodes CASSPHAESEAFF.

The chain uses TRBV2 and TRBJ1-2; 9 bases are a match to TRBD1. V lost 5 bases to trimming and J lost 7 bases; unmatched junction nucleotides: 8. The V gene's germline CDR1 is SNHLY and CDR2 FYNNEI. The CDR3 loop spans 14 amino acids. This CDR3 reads CASSFRDRAAGYTF. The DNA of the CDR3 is TGTGCCAGCAGTTTTCGGGACAGGGCGGCTGGCTACACCTTC.

The DNA for the CDR3 is TGTGCCAGCAGTTTAGGAGGTAGGCAGCCCCAGCATTTT. Protein sequence: CASSLGGRQPQHF. J is TRBJ1-5 and V is TRBV27; D unresolved. The germline V and J ends were trimmed by 2 bases and 7 bases, with 9 bases remaining between them. CDR1 and CDR2 from the germline V gene are MNHEY and SMNVEV (reference sequence). The CDR3 has 13 residues.

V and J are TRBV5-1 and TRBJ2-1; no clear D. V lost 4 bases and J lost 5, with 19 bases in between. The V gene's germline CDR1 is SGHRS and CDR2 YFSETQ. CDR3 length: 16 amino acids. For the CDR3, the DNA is TGCGCCAGCAGCGACCGGCCGCTAGATTTCAACAATGAGCAGTTCTTC. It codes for CASSDRPLDFNNEQFF.

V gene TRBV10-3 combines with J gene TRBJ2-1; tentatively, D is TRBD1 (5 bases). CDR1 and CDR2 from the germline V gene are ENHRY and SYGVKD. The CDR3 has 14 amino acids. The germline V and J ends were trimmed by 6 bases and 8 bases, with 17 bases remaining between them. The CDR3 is CAIRDSLAFDEQFF. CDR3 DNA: TGTGCCATCAGAGACAGTCTTGCGTTCGATGAGCAGTTCTTC.

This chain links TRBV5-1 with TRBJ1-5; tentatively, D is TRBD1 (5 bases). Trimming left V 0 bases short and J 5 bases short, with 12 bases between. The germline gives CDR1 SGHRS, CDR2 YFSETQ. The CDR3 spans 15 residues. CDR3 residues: CASSLGQGYDQPQHF. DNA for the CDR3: TGCGCCAGCAGCTTGGGCCAGGGCTACGATCAGCCCCAGCATTTT.

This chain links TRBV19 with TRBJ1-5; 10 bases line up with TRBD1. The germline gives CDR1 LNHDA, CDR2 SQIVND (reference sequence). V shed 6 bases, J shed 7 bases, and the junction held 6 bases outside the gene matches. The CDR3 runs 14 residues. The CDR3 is CASRAGQGYQPQHF. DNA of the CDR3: TGTGCCAGTAGGGCGGGACAGGGGTACCAGCCCCAGCATTTT.

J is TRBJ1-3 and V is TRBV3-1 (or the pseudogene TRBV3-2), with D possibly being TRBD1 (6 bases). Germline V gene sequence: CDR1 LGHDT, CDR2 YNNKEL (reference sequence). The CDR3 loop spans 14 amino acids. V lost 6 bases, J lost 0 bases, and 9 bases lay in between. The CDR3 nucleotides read TGTGCCAGCAGACAGGGTGCCTCTGGAAACACCATATATTTT. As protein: CASRQGASGNTIYF.

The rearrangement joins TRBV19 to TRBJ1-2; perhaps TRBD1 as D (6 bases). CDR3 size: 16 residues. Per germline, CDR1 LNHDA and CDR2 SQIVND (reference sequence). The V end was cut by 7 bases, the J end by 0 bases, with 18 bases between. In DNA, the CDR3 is TGTGCCAGTACAAAATCCTTGGACAGACCTAACTATGGCTACACCTTC. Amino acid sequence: CASTKSLDRPNYGYTF.

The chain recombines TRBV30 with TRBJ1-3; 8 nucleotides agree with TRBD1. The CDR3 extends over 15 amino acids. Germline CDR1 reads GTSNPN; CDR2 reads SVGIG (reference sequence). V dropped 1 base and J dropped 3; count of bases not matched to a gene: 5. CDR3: CAWSGNRGIGNTIYF. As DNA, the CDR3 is TGTGCCTGGAGTGGGAACAGGGGGATTGGAAACACCATATATTTT.

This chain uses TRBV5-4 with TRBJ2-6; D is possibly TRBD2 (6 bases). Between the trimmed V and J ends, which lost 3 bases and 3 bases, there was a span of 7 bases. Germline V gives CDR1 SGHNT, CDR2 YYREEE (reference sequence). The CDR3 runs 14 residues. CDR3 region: CASSWGDGANVLTF. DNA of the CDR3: TGTGCCAGCAGCTGGGGGGATGGGGCCAACGTCCTGACTTTC. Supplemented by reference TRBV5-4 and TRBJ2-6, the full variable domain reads ETGVTQSPTHLIKTRGQQVTLRCSSQSGHNTVSWYQQALGQGPQFIFQYYREEENGRGNFPPRFSGLQFPNYSSELNVNALELDDSALYLCASSWGDGANVLTFGAGSRLTVL.

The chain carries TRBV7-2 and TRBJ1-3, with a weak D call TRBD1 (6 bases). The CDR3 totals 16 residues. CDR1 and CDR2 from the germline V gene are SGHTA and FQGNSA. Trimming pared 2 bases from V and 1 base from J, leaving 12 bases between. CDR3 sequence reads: CASSLRGRGSGNTIYF. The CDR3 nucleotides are TGTGCCAGCAGCTTAAGGGGGAGAGGGTCTGGAAACACCATATATTTT.

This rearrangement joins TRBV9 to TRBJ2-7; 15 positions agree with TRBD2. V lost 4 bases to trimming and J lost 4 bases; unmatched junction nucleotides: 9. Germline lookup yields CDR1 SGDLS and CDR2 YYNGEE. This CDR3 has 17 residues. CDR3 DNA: TGTGCCAGCAGCCCCGGACTAGCGGGGGGGGGTTGGTACGAGCAGTACTTC. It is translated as CASSPGLAGGGWYEQYF.

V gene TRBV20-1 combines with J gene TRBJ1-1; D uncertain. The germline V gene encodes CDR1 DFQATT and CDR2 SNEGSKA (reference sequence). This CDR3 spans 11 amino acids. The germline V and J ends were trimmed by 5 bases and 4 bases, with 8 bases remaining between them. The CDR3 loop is CSAPLITEAFF. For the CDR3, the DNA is TGCAGTGCTCCTTTAATCACTGAAGCTTTCTTT.

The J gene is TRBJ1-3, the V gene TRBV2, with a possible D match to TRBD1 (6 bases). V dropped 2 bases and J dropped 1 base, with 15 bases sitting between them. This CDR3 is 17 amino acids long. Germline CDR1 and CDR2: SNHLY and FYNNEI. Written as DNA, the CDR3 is TGTGCCAGCAGTGAAATCGGGGCAGGGGCGTCTGGAAACACCATATATTTT. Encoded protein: CASSEIGAGASGNTIYF.

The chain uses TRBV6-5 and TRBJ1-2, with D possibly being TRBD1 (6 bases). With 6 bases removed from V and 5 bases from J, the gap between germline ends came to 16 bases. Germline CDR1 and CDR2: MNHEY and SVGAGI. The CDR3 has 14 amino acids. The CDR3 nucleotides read TGTGCCAGCAGCTCGACAGGAGGTACATATGGCTACACCTTC. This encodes CASSSTGGTYGYTF.

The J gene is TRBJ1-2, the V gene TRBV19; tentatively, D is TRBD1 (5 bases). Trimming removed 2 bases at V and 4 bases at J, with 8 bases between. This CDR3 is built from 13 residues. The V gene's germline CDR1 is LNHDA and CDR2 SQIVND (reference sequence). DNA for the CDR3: TGTGCCAGTAGTATACAGGGTCCCTATGGCTACACCTTC. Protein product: CASSIQGPYGYTF.

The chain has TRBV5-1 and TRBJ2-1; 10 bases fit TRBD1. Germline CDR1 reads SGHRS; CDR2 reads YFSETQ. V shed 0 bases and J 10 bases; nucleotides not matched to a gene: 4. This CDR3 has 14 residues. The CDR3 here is CASSLVTGGWEQFF. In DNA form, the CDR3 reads TGCGCCAGCAGCTTGGTGACAGGGGGCTGGGAGCAGTTCTTC.

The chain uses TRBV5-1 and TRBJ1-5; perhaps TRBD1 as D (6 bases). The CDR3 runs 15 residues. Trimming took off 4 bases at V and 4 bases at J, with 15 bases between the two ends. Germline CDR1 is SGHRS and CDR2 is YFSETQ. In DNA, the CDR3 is TGCGCCAGCAGCCGAGCGGGACAAGCGAATCAGCCCCAGCATTTT. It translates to CASSRAGQANQPQHF.

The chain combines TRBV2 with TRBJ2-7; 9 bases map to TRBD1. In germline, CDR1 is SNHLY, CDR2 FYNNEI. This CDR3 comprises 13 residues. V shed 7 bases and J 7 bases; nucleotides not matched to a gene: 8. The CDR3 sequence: CASTDRGAVEQYF. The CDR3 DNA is TGTGCCAGCACCGACAGGGGGGCAGTTGAGCAGTACTTC. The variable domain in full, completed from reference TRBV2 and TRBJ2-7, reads EPEVTQTPSHQVTQMGQEVILRCVPISNHLYFYWYRQILGQKVEFLVSFYNNEISEKSEIFDDQFSVERPDGSNFTLKIRSTKLEDSAMYFCASTDRGAVEQYFGPGTRLTVT.

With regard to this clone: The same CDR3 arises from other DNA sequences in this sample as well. The CDR3 sequence is CASSPSGDQPQHF. CDR3 sequence (DNA): TGTGCCAGCTCACCGTCGGGAGATCAGCCCCAGCATTTT. The rearrangement links TRBV18 to TRBJ1-5; no definite D call. With 3 bases removed from V and 5 bases from J, the gap between germline ends came to 8 bases. Germline V gene lookup returns CDR1 KGHSH and CDR2 LQKENI. There are 13 residues in the CDR3.

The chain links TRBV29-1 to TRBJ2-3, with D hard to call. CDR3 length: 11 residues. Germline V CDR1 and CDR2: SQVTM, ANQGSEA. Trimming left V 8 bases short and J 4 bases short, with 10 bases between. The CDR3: CSISSPDTQYF. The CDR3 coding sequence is TGCAGCATCAGTTCTCCAGATACGCAGTATTTT.

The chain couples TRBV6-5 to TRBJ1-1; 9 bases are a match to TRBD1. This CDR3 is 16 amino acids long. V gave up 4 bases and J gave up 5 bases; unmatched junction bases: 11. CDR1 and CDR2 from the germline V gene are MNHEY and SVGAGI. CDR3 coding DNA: TGTGCCAGCAGTTCCCGGGACAGGGTACGAGGGACTGAAGCTTTCTTT. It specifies CASSSRDRVRGTEAFF.

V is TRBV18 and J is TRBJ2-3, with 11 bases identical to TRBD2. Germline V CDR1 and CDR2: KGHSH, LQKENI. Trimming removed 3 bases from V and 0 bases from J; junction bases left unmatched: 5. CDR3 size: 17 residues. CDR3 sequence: CASSPYSGGASTDTQYF. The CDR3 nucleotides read TGTGCCAGCTCACCCTATAGCGGGGGGGCTAGCACAGATACGCAGTATTTT.

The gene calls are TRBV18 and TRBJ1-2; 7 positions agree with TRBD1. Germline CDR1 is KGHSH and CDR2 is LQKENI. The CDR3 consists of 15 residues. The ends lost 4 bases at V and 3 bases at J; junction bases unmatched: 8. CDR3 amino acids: CASSLARQGDYGYTF. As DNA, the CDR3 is TGTGCCAGCTCACTGGCAAGGCAGGGGGACTATGGCTACACCTTC.

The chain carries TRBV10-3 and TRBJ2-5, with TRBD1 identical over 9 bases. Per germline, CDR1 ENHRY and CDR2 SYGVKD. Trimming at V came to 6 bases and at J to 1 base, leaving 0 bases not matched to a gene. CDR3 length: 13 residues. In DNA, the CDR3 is TGTGCCATCAGGACAGGGGGCCAAGAGACCCAGTACTTC. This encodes CAIRTGGQETQYF.

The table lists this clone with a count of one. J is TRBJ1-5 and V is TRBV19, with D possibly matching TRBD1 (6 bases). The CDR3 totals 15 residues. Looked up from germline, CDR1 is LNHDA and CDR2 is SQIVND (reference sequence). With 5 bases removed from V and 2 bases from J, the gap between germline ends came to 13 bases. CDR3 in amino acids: CASSHYRVGNQPQHF. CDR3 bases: TGTGCCAGTAGTCACTACAGGGTCGGCAATCAGCCCCAGCATTTT.